The present TCR beta chain was sequenced within a study of blood T cell repertoires in COVID-19. At the level of the study: COVID-19 samples from acute and convalescent phases originated in the United States, Italy and Spain.

Authors' data handling: Nucleated cell counts were estimated from reference gene primer amplification. Only in-frame clones appear in the TCRdb table, and some are missing; sequencing was by immunoSEQ multiplex PCR. V and J calls and clone size follow that table, whereas D and trimming were derived from the DNA. The sample yields around 230,000 clones, 85% to 90% seen once. Seattle-derived patients entered the study during active infection and were followed longitudinally. V was trimmed by 5 bases and J by 2 bases, leaving 12 bases between them. CDR1 is LGHDT, CDR2 YNNKEL, per germline (reference sequence). This CDR3 spans 15 amino acids.

The sample consisted of peripheral blood. The source is a man aged 50 to 59 with COVID-19, enrolled during active disease. V gene TRBV3-1 (or the pseudogene TRBV3-2) combines with J gene TRBJ2-2; a possible D gene is TRBD1 (6 bases). CDR3 DNA sequence: TGTGCCAGCAGCACCGGGACAAGTAACACCGGGGAGCTGTTTTTT. It is translated as CASSTGTSNTGELFF.